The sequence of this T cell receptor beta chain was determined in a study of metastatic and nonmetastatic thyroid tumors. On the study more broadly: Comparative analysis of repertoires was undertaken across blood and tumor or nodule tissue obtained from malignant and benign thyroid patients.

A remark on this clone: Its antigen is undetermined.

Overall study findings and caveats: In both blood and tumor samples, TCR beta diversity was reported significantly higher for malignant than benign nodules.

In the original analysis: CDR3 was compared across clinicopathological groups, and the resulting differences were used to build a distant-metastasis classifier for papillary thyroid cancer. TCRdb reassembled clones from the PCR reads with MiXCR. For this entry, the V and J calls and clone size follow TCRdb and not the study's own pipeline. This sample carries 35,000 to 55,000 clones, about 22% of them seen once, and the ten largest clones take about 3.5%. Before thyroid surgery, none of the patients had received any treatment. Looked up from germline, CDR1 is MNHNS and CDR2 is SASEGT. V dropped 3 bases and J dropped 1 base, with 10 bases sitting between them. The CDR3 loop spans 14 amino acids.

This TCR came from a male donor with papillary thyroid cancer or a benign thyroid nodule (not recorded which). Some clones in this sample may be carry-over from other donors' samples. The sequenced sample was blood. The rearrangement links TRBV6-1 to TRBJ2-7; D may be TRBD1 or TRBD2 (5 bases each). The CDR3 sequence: CASSEGESSYEQYF. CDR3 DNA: TGTGCCAGCAGTGAGGGGGAGTCGTCCTACGAGCAGTACTTC.